The rows below give T cell receptor beta chains drawn from one sample of a study of graft-versus-host responses after intestinal transplantation. The data were produced by immunoSEQ multiplex PCR, yet TCRdb's version contains in-frame clones alone and is incomplete. The sample has some 87,000 clones, about 93% seen once. These receptors' antigens are unknown. Material: unstimulated CD8+ T cells sorted from spleen or lymph node cells, obtained before transplant. All receptors come from a human donor who was the organ donor for an intestinal transplant. Both conserved end residues are part of each CDR3. A D gene is named only where the DNA matches it firmly. Where a row states a size, it is once, few, many or the class of an expanded clone; other rows omit it.

V gene	J gene	clone size	D gene	CDR3 protein	CDR3 DNA
TRBV5-6	TRBJ2-3	once	-	CASSLTSKLTDTQYF	TGTGCCAGCAGCTTGACCTCCAAACTCACAGATACGCAGTATTTT
TRBV5-6	TRBJ2-7	-	-	CASSFSGRGLSYEQYF	TGTGCCAGCAGCTTTTCTGGGCGGGGCCTCTCCTACGAGCAGTACTTC
TRBV28	TRBJ2-5	-	TRBD1	CASSLRDRGQETQYF	TGTGCCAGCAGTTTAAGGGACAGGGGCCAAGAGACCCAGTACTTC
TRBV15	TRBJ2-1	-	TRBD1	CATSGTGYNEQFF	TGTGCCACCTCGGGGACAGGGTACAATGAGCAGTTCTTC
TRBV27	TRBJ1-6	-	-	CASRLGPQGNSPLHF	TGTGCCAGCCGCCTTGGACCACAGGGTAATTCACCCCTCCACTTT
TRBV29-1	TRBJ2-5	once	-	CSVEGRRDQYF	TGCAGCGTTGAAGGGAGGAGGGACCAGTACTTC
TRBV5-6	TRBJ1-2	few	-	CASSLGRDIYGYTF	TGTGCCAGCAGCTTGGGAAGGGACATCTATGGCTACACCTTC
TRBV27	TRBJ1-1	-	-	CASSPLYPTGNTEAFF	TGTGCCAGCAGTCCACTCTACCCAACAGGGAACACTGAAGCTTTCTTT
TRBV18	TRBJ2-7	-	TRBD1	CASSPRDRGSYEQYF	TGTGCCAGCTCACCCCGGGACAGGGGGTCCTACGAGCAGTACTTC
TRBV7-9	TRBJ1-5	-	TRBD1	CASSFTGENQPQHF	TGTGCCAGCAGCTTTACAGGGGAAAATCAGCCCCAGCATTTT
TRBV10-3	TRBJ1-5	-	-	CAISDSREEGQPQHF	TGTGCCATCAGTGATTCCCGGGAAGAAGGTCAGCCCCAGCATTTT
TRBV6-5	TRBJ2-1	-	-	CASSFGGPYNEQFF	TGTGCCAGCAGTTTCGGGGGGCCTTACAATGAGCAGTTCTTC
TRBV11-2	TRBJ2-3	-	TRBD2	CASSFRGRARFDTQYF	TGTGCCAGCAGCTTCCGGGGGAGGGCCCGGTTTGATACGCAGTATTTT
TRBV27	TRBJ2-7	-	TRBD2	CASNSWRQGGTYEQYF	TGTGCCAGCAACAGTTGGCGCCAGGGAGGGACCTACGAGCAGTACTTC
TRBV7-2	TRBJ2-7	-	TRBD2	CASTGLAGAYEQYF	TGTGCCAGCACCGGACTAGCGGGCGCCTACGAGCAGTACTTC
TRBV7-9	TRBJ2-2	-	-	CASSSYRGGSPGELFF	TGTGCCAGCAGCTCTTACAGGGGAGGTAGCCCCGGGGAGCTGTTTTTT
TRBV6-5	TRBJ2-3	-	TRBD2	CASSYTPGLVTDTQYF	TGTGCCAGCAGTTACACGCCGGGACTAGTCACAGATACGCAGTATTTT
TRBV28	TRBJ2-7	-	-	CASSPIVTAYEQYF	TGTGCCAGCAGTCCTATCGTCACCGCCTACGAGCAGTACTTC
TRBV5-4	TRBJ1-1	-	-	CASSFEATNTEAFF	TGTGCCAGCAGCTTTGAGGCGACGAACACTGAAGCTTTCTTT
TRBV6-5	TRBJ2-2	-	-	CASPGVVFSGELFF	TGTGCCAGCCCCGGTGTCGTTTTCTCCGGGGAGCTGTTTTTT
TRBV7-9	TRBJ2-5	-	-	CASSSGKTSDWATQYF	TGTGCCAGCAGCTCGGGAAAGACTAGTGATTGGGCGACCCAGTACTTC
TRBV7-9	TRBJ2-1	-	TRBD2	CASTPGTSGYNEQFF	TGTGCCAGCACCCCCGGGACTAGCGGGTACAATGAGCAGTTCTTC
TRBV9	TRBJ2-1	-	-	CASSTRDSTYNEQFF	TGTGCCAGCAGCACCCGGGACTCAACTTACAATGAGCAGTTCTTC
TRBV11-3	TRBJ2-1	-	TRBD1	CASSLVSGGREQFF	TGTGCCAGCAGCTTAGTATCAGGGGGCCGGGAGCAGTTCTTC
TRBV6-5	TRBJ2-2	-	TRBD1	CASSWGTGGTGELFF	TGTGCCAGCAGTTGGGGGACAGGGGGCACCGGGGAGCTGTTTTTT
TRBV18	TRBJ1-4	-	-	CASSPISGLVNEKLFF	TGTGCCAGCTCACCAATCTCAGGGCTCGTTAATGAAAAACTGTTTTTT
TRBV19	TRBJ2-7	-	TRBD2	CATRPAGLVFYEQYF	TGTGCCACCCGCCCGGCGGGACTAGTCTTTTACGAGCAGTACTTC
TRBV6-1	TRBJ1-1	-	-	CASGGAAHEAFF	TGTGCCAGCGGCGGGGCAGCCCATGAAGCTTTCTTT
TRBV4-3	TRBJ2-5	-	-	CASSQDTEGVWTQYF	TGCGCCAGCAGCCAAGATACTGAGGGAGTATGGACCCAGTACTTC
TRBV19	TRBJ1-2	-	TRBD1	CASSSWTGGKDGYTF	TGTGCCAGTAGTTCCTGGACAGGGGGTAAGGATGGCTACACCTTC
TRBV19	TRBJ2-1	-	TRBD2	CASSILAGIEQFF	TGTGCCAGTAGTATACTAGCGGGGATTGAGCAGTTCTTC
TRBV7-9	TRBJ2-1	-	-	CASSGAGQFF	TGTGCCAGCAGTGGGGCTGGGCAGTTCTTC
TRBV15	TRBJ1-2	-	-	CATSPPTVYYGYTF	TGTGCCACCAGCCCCCCGACAGTCTACTATGGCTACACCTTC
TRBV10-3	TRBJ1-2	-	-	CAISESMEGGLYGYTF	TGTGCCATCAGTGAGTCGATGGAGGGAGGGCTTTATGGCTACACCTTC
TRBV19	TRBJ2-7	-	-	CASSPQGFNEQYF	TGTGCCAGTAGTCCTCAGGGGTTCAACGAGCAGTACTTC
TRBV21-1	TRBJ2-7	-	-	CASSNPSGLAPYEQYF	TGTGCCAGCAGCAATCCGTCGGGACTAGCCCCCTACGAGCAGTACTTC
TRBV11-3	TRBJ1-1	-	TRBD1	CASSFDRVLREAFF	TGTGCCAGCAGCTTCGACAGGGTCCTCAGAGAAGCTTTCTTT
TRBV7-9	TRBJ2-2	once	TRBD2	CASSSLRGSNTGELFF	TGTGCCAGCAGCTCTTTGCGGGGGTCGAACACCGGGGAGCTGTTTTTT
TRBV5-1	TRBJ1-2	-	TRBD1	CASSPGQVSFYGYTF	TGCGCCAGCAGCCCCGGACAGGTTTCGTTCTATGGCTACACCTTC
TRBV4-1	TRBJ2-1	-	TRBD2	CASSQVGGAGGEYNEQFF	TGCGCCAGCAGCCAGGTGGGGGGGGCGGGAGGGGAGTACAATGAGCAGTTCTTC
TRBV30	TRBJ1-5	-	-	CAWSPGGSLPQHF	TGTGCCTGGAGCCCTGGAGGGTCACTGCCCCAGCATTTT
TRBV5-5	TRBJ2-5	-	-	CASSPDPTGNQETQYF	TGTGCCAGCAGCCCCGATCCGACGGGGAACCAAGAGACCCAGTACTTC
TRBV7-9	TRBJ1-5	-	-	CASSLVRGPAFTQPQHF	TGTGCCAGCAGCTTAGTCCGCGGCCCGGCTTTCACTCAGCCCCAGCATTTT